The rows below give T cell receptor beta chains drawn from one sample of a study of T cell responses to AZD1222 COVID-19 vaccine. Sequencing used immunoSEQ multiplex PCR; TCRdb keeps in-frame clones, though not all of them. The data show roughly 100,000 clones, 85% to 90% seen once. Here the sequenced sample was peripheral blood, taken on day 0 of AZD1222 vaccination. All receptors derive from an adult in good health. CDR3s include the opening cysteine and the closing phenylalanine or tryptophan. A D gene is named only where the DNA matches it firmly. Not all rows give a size; the values are once, few, many and, for expanded clones, a class.

TRBV27	16	once	TRBD1	TRBJ2-7	TGTGCCAGCAGTTTGCTAGTAGGGACAGGGTTCTACGAGCAGTACTTC	CASSLLVGTGFYEQYF
TRBV2	14	NA	NA	TRBJ1-3	TGTGCCAGCAGTAGGTCCCAGGGTGGAAACACCATATATTTT	CASSRSQGGNTIYF
TRBV19	14	NA	TRBD1	TRBJ1-1	TGTGCCAGTACGCAACAGGGGGCGAGCACTGAAGCTTTCTTT	CASTQQGASTEAFF
TRBV27	16	NA	TRBD1	TRBJ2-3	TGTGCCAGCAGTTTAGGACAGGGCGGGGCCACAGATACGCAGTATTTT	CASSLGQGGATDTQYF
TRBV10-3	14	NA	TRBD1	TRBJ1-2	TGTGCCATCAGTAGGGGGACAGGGGTGCTTGGCTACACCTTC	CAISRGTGVLGYTF
TRBV6-6	17	few	NA	TRBJ1-3	TGTGCCAGCAGACGAGGGATCGGCATCTTATCTGGAAACACCATATATTTT	CASRRGIGILSGNTIYF
TRBV18	18	NA	TRBD1	TRBJ1-1	TGTGCCAGCTCACCTTACAGGGGGATAGTACCATCGAACACTGAAGCTTTCTTT	CASSPYRGIVPSNTEAFF
TRBV2	13	NA	NA	TRBJ2-5	TGTGCCAGCATTAGAGGGCGGCAAGAGACCCAGTACTTC	CASIRGRQETQYF
TRBV19	16	NA	NA	TRBJ2-1	TGTGCCAGTAGTCTTTCTCGGACTCGGGCTTACAATGAGCAGTTCTTC	CASSLSRTRAYNEQFF
TRBV5-6	14	NA	TRBD1	TRBJ2-7	TGTGCCAGCAGCTTGGGGACAGGGTGGTACGAGCAGTACTTC	CASSLGTGWYEQYF
TRBV10-3	15	NA	NA	TRBJ2-6	TGTGCCATCAGTGAGTCCTCAGGGGGGGCCAACGTCCTGACTTTC	CAISESSGGANVLTF
TRBV6-5	15	NA	NA	TRBJ2-2	TGTGCCAGTGGTTTACAGGGCGCGAACACCGGGGAGCTGTTTTTT	CASGLQGANTGELFF
TRBV7-8	16	once	NA	TRBJ1-2	TGTGCCAGCAGCTCTGGGCCGGGAGCAGCTGCCTATGGCTACACCTTC	CASSSGPGAAAYGYTF
TRBV7-9	12	NA	NA	TRBJ2-3	TGTGCCAGCAGCTGGGGCACAGATACGCAGTATTTT	CASSWGTDTQYF
TRBV5-1	13	once	NA	TRBJ2-7	TGCGCCAGCAGCGAGCTAGGGACTTACGAGCAGTACTTC	CASSELGTYEQYF
TRBV7-8	16	NA	TRBD1	TRBJ2-3	TGTGCCAGCAGCCCTTCCCGGACAGGGGGCCGGGATACGCAGTATTTT	CASSPSRTGGRDTQYF
TRBV5-6	16	NA	TRBD2	TRBJ2-1	TGTGCCAGCAGCACTTCTAGCGGGAGGAACTACAATGAGCAGTTCTTC	CASSTSSGRNYNEQFF
TRBV5-1	15	NA	TRBD1	TRBJ1-5	TGCGCCAGCAGCTTGGGGACAGGGGGCCGACAGCCCCAGCATTTT	CASSLGTGGRQPQHF
TRBV5-8	15	NA	NA	TRBJ1-4	TGTGCCAGCAGCTTCTGGGGGACTCAAAGGGAAAAACTGTTTTTT	CASSFWGTQREKLFF
TRBV6-1	16	NA	NA	TRBJ1-5	TGTGCCAGCAGTGAAGGTGGAGGAGTCACCTACTATTCCCAGCATTTT	CASSEGGGVTYYSQHF
TRBV6-5	14	NA	NA	TRBJ1-1	TGTGCCAGCAGTTATGTGGGACTGAACACTGAAGCTTTCTTT	CASSYVGLNTEAFF
TRBV11-2	16	NA	NA	TRBJ2-7	TGTGCCAGCAGCTTAGGGTACAGCGAAGCTAGCTACGAGCAGTACTTC	CASSLGYSEASYEQYF